This entry lists 18 T cell receptor beta chains sequenced from one sample in a study of T cells after yellow fever vaccination. TCRdb fed the 5' RACE reads into MiXCR, producing one record per CDR3 protein. In the table there are about 320,000 distinct CDR3 sequences, about 10% of which are singletons. Sequenced here: CD4+ T cells sorted from PBMCs, sampled 45 days after the yellow fever booster vaccination. These TCRs come from a man between 18 and 29 years old who received the YFV17D yellow fever vaccine.

This clonotype was observed at least ten times. The gene calls are TRBV20-1 and TRBJ2-1; TRBD1 is a possible D gene (5 bases). Trimming shortened V by 5 bases and J by 2 bases, and 16 bases separated the two germline ends. The CDR3 has 15 residues. CDR1 is DFQATT and CDR2 is SNEGSKA in the germline V gene (reference sequence). CDR3 sequence reads: CSARPGQLAYNEQFF. Written as DNA, the CDR3 is TGCAGTGCTCGCCCTGGACAACTGGCCTACAATGAGCAGTTCTTC.

This clonotype was found many times. The chain recombines TRBV5-6 with TRBJ1-1; D might be TRBD1 (5 bases). The CDR3 length is 14 residues. V shed 4 bases and J shed 1 base, with 11 bases lying between them. Germline V lookup: CDR1 SGHDT, CDR2 YYEEEE. DNA for the CDR3: TGTGCCAGCAGCAGGGGTGTGGGGAACACTGAAGCTTTCTTT. Its protein product is CASSRGVGNTEAFF.

This clonotype showed up just a few times. The J gene is TRBJ2-6, the V gene TRBV5-1; 8 bases align to TRBD1. This CDR3 is 18 amino acids long. The V and J ends lost 3 bases and 2 bases, in that order; junction bases with no gene match: 10. Per germline, CDR1 SGHRS and CDR2 YFSETQ. The CDR3 loop reads CASSWVPDRGPGANVLTF. CDR3 nucleotides: TGCGCCAGCAGCTGGGTCCCCGACAGGGGACCTGGGGCCAACGTCCTGACTTTC.

This clonotype was recorded a few times. The rearrangement joins TRBV12-3 or TRBV12-4 to TRBJ1-2; a weak D match, TRBD1 (5 bases). CDR3 length equals 16 residues. Trimming removed 3 bases from V and 7 bases from J, with 21 bases in between. CDR3 nucleotides: TGTGCCAGCAGTTTTGGGGGGGGAGGGTTAGAGTTTGGCTACACCTTC. Translation gives CASSFGGGGLEFGYTF.

This chain links TRBV4-1 with TRBJ2-5; 10 positions match TRBD1. The V gene end was trimmed by 1 base and the J gene end by 4 bases; junction bases not matched to a gene: 12. The CDR3 is made up of 18 amino acids. Germline assignment: CDR1 MGHRA and CDR2 YSYEKL. This CDR3 is CASSQGGNPGQGLETQYF. CDR3 coding DNA: TGCGCCAGCAGCCAAGGGGGGAACCCGGGACAGGGGTTAGAGACCCAGTACTTC.

About this clonotype: A read error may produce the germline difference seen at one junction end. The chain employs TRBV5-6 and TRBJ1-1; TRBD1 might be the D (6 bases). The CDR3 is made up of 14 amino acids. Germline values: CDR1 SGHDT, CDR2 YYEEEE. CDR3 in DNA: TGTGCCGGCAGCCGGATACAGGGGAACACTGAAGCTTTCTTT. It encodes CAGSRIQGNTEAFF.

This chain links TRBV5-1 with TRBJ2-3; D tentatively fits TRBD1 or TRBD2 (5 bases each). This CDR3 has 14 amino acids. Germline V gene sequence: CDR1 SGHRS, CDR2 YFSETQ. V lost 5 bases to trimming and J lost 2 bases, with 12 bases between them. The CDR3 nucleotides read TGCGCCAGCAGTCGGGACGGATACACAGATACGCAGTATTTT. It yields the protein CASSRDGYTDTQYF. The full variable domain, its missing parts supplied by reference TRBV5-1 and TRBJ2-3, is KAGVTQTPRYLIKTRGQQVTLSCSPISGHRSVSWYQQTPGQGLQFLFEYFSETQRNKGNFPGRFSGRQFSNSRSEMNVSTLELGDSALYLCASSRDGYTDTQYFGPGTRLTVL.

This clonotype was detected a few times. The V and J genes are TRBV7-3 and TRBJ2-5, with D tentatively TRBD2 (6 bases). V lost 9 bases to trimming and J lost 2 bases, with 16 bases between them. CDR3 length equals 14 residues. CDR1 and CDR2 from the germline V gene are SGHTA and FQGTGA. The CDR3 here is CARPGLGSQETQYF. CDR3 nucleotide sequence: TGTGCCAGGCCGGGACTCGGCTCACAAGAGACCCAGTACTTC.

This chain uses TRBV5-1 with TRBJ2-5; 10 nucleotides line up with TRBD1. J gave up 2 bases and V 3 bases, and 7 bases lay outside the gene matches. This CDR3 is 16 amino acids long. Germline assignment: CDR1 SGHRS and CDR2 YFSETQ. The chain's CDR3 is CASSSSGTGVQETQYF. DNA for the CDR3: TGCGCCAGCAGCTCTTCCGGGACAGGGGTTCAAGAGACCCAGTACTTC.

The chain uses TRBV4-1 and TRBJ1-1; TRBD1 matches at 8 bases. This CDR3 is built from 14 residues. V shed 4 bases and J 3 bases; nucleotides not matched to a gene: 4. Germline-derived CDR1 and CDR2 are MGHRA and YSYEKL. The CDR3, as DNA: TGCGCCAGCAGCCCCAGGGGGCGTGACACTGAAGCTTTCTTT. Protein: CASSPRGRDTEAFF.

V is TRBV3-1 and J is TRBJ1-1, with D uncertain. Germline CDR1 LGHDT, CDR2 YNNKEL (reference sequence). The ends were cut back, 1 base at V and 2 bases at J, with 8 bases in the middle. The CDR3 sequence is 14 residues long. CDR3 protein: CASSQGSVNTEAFF. CDR3 coding DNA: TGTGCCAGCAGCCAAGGATCGGTTAACACTGAAGCTTTCTTT.

This clonotype was seen repeatedly, ten times or more. The gene calls are TRBV7-3 and TRBJ2-1; 8 positions agree with TRBD2. The length of the CDR3 is 16 residues. From germline, CDR1 is SGHTA and CDR2 FQGTGA. V was pared by 1 base and J by 0 bases, with 2 bases of the junction left unmatched. The chain's CDR3 is CASSLMAGGSYNEQFF. CDR3 in DNA: TGTGCCAGCAGCTTAATGGCGGGGGGCTCCTACAATGAGCAGTTCTTC.

V gene TRBV7-2 combines with J gene TRBJ2-3; 11 bases match TRBD2. V shed 4 bases, J shed 4 bases, and the junction held 7 bases outside the gene matches. The CDR3 length is 16 residues. The V gene's germline CDR1 is SGHTA and CDR2 FQGNSA. In DNA, the CDR3 is TGTGCCAGCAGCTGGTACCTAGCGGGGGGTGCAGATACGCAGTATTTT. Translating gives CASSWYLAGGADTQYF.

This clonotype was observed a few times. The chain has TRBV7-9 and TRBJ2-7; tentatively, D is TRBD1 (6 bases). The germline gives CDR1 SEHNR, CDR2 FQNEAQ (reference sequence). The ends were cut back, 1 base at V and 0 bases at J, with 19 bases in the middle. There are 18 residues in the CDR3. CDR3 in DNA: TGTGCCAGCAGCTTAGTCGGTACAGGGCTACTATTCTCCTACGAGCAGTACTTC. Amino acids: CASSLVGTGLLFSYEQYF.

This clonotype showed up just a few times. This rearrangement joins TRBV20-1 to TRBJ2-5; 8 nucleotides align to TRBD2. Per the germline V gene, CDR1 is DFQATT and CDR2 is SNEGSKA (reference sequence). V dropped 1 base and J dropped 7; count of bases not matched to a gene: 8. This CDR3 contains 14 residues. The CDR3 is CSARGGLASGTQYF. CDR3 DNA: TGCAGTGCTAGAGGTGGACTAGCTTCAGGGACCCAGTACTTC.

This clonotype was detected many times. This chain joins TRBV15 and TRBJ2-4, with D uncertain. The germline gives CDR1 LNHNV, CDR2 YYDKDF (reference sequence). The CDR3 contains 16 residues. V was pared by 0 bases and J by 2 bases, with 11 bases between. CDR3 in DNA: TGTGCCACCAGCAGAGATCTGTTGGTTTCCAAAAACATTCAGTACTTC. Amino acid sequence: CATSRDLLVSKNIQYF.

The sample holds one count of this clonotype. A junction end diverges from the germline sequence, so it may reflect a read error. The gene calls are TRBV7-7 and TRBJ2-1, with D possibly matching TRBD2 (5 bases). Germline lookup yields CDR1 SSHAT and CDR2 FNYEAQ (reference sequence). The CDR3 covers 13 residues. The CDR3 nucleotides read TGTGCTAGCAGCTTAGCGCTCGCTGGTGAGCAGTTCTTC. This translates into CASSLALAGEQFF.

The J gene is TRBJ1-4, the V gene TRBV3-1; 9 bases align to TRBD1. The CDR3 length is 15 residues. The V segment lost 3 bases and the J segment 6 bases; nucleotides outside the gene matches: 5. Germline CDR1 is LGHDT and CDR2 is YNNKEL (reference sequence). The CDR3 region has the DNA TGTGCCAGCAGCCACTACGGGACAGGGTATGAAAAACTGTTTTTT. Translating gives CASSHYGTGYEKLFF.